These 32 T cell receptor beta chains came from one sample sequenced in a study of T cell responses to AZD1222 COVID-19 vaccine. Sequencing was performed with immunoSEQ multiplex PCR; in TCRdb, only in-frame clones are kept and a portion is missing. The data show roughly 93,000 clones, with roughly 90% seen just once and about a quarter held by the top ten. The source was peripheral blood, collected on day 0 of AZD1222 vaccination. The receptors stem from an adult in good health.

The chain joins TRBV28 to TRBJ1-1; 7 nucleotides align to TRBD1. CDR3 length: 15 amino acids. The junction had 9 bases not matched to a gene; V was cut back by 7 bases and J by 1 base. Per germline, CDR1 MDHEN and CDR2 SYDVKM. The CDR3 loop is CASISGAGGNTEAFF. Here the CDR3 DNA reads TGTGCCAGCATTTCAGGGGCAGGGGGGAACACTGAAGCTTTCTTT.

This chain joins TRBV18 and TRBJ1-2, with a tentative D call TRBD1 (5 bases). V lost 6 bases and J 3 bases, leaving 11 bases between the germline ends. The germline V gene has CDR1 KGHSH and CDR2 LQKENI. This CDR3 is built from 13 residues. The CDR3: CASSERGDYGYTF. The CDR3 DNA reads TGTGCCAGCTCGGAAAGGGGTGACTATGGCTACACCTTC. Full variable domain (outside the CDR3, taken from reference TRBV18 and TRBJ1-2): NAGVMQNPRHLVRRRGQEARLRCSPMKGHSHVYWYRQLPEEGLKFMVYLQKENIIDESGMPKERFSAEFPKEGPSILRIQQVVRGDSAAYFCASSERGDYGYTFGSGTRLTVV.

V usage is TRBV9 and J usage is TRBJ2-7; 10 bases map to TRBD1. Germline V gene lookup returns CDR1 SGDLS and CDR2 YYNGEE. The CDR3 loop spans 14 amino acids. V was pared by 3 bases and J by 4 bases, with 4 bases of the junction left unmatched. CDR3 in DNA: TGTGCCAGCAGCGGGGGACAGGGGATTTACGAGCAGTACTTC. Its protein is CASSGGQGIYEQYF.

The rearrangement links TRBV6-1 to TRBJ2-2; TRBD1 agrees at 11 bases. Germline CDR1 is MNHNS and CDR2 is SASEGT. This CDR3 has 17 amino acids. J was trimmed by 0 bases and V by 0 bases; bases with no gene match: 0. CDR3 DNA: TGTGCCAGCAGTGAAGCGGGACAGGGGGCGAACACCGGGGAGCTGTTTTTT. Its translation is CASSEAGQGANTGELFF.

The genes are TRBV7-2 and TRBJ1-5; no firm D call. CDR3 length: 13 residues. Germline V gene lookup returns CDR1 SGHTA and CDR2 FQGNSA. V was pared by 6 bases and J by 4 bases, with 10 bases between. In nucleotides, the CDR3 is TGTGCCAGCAGTTCCCGACGGAATCAGCCCCAGCATTTT. It encodes CASSSRRNQPQHF.

This rearrangement joins TRBV19 to TRBJ1-2; D perhaps matches TRBD1 (6 bases). Germline CDR1 LNHDA, CDR2 SQIVND (reference sequence). V was trimmed by 8 bases and J by 2 bases, leaving 12 bases between them. This CDR3 spans 13 amino acids. The CDR3 coding sequence is TGTGCCAGTGCCCCCCAGGGGAACTATGGCTACACCTTC. Amino acids: CASAPQGNYGYTF. The full variable domain, rest sourced from reference TRBV19 and TRBJ1-2, is DGGITQSPKYLFRKEGQNVTLSCEQNLNHDAMYWYRQDPGQGLRLIYYSQIVNDFQKGDIAEGYSVSREKKESFPLTVTSAQKNPTAFYLCASAPQGNYGYTFGSGTRLTVV.

CDR3 sequence reads: CASSVASRGLHNEQFF. The DNA of the CDR3 is TGTGCCAGCAGCGTAGCTTCGCGGGGACTCCACAATGAGCAGTTCTTC. This chain joins TRBV9 and TRBJ2-1; a weak D match, TRBD2 (6 bases). Germline assignment: CDR1 SGDLS and CDR2 YYNGEE. The CDR3 is 16 amino acids. Between the trimmed V and J ends, which lost 0 bases and 5 bases, there was a span of 15 bases.

The V gene is TRBV28, the J gene TRBJ1-3; D not certain. Germline CDR1 and CDR2: MDHEN and SYDVKM. The CDR3 loop spans 14 amino acids. Trimming left V 3 bases short and J 4 bases short, with 10 bases between. The CDR3 reads CASSFSRAGNTIYF. For the CDR3, the DNA is TGTGCCAGCAGTTTCAGCAGAGCCGGAAACACCATATATTTT.

The CDR3 loop is CASSLGGGRSYNEQFF. The DNA for the CDR3 is TGCGCCAGCAGCCTAGGGGGAGGCCGCTCCTACAATGAGCAGTTCTTC. This chain connects TRBV5-1 to TRBJ2-1; the D call may be TRBD1 or TRBD2 (6 bases each). Trimming pared 4 bases from V and 0 bases from J, leaving 14 bases between. CDR3 length: 16 residues. Germline lookup yields CDR1 SGHRS and CDR2 YFSETQ.

The chain recombines TRBV25-1 with TRBJ2-2; no clear D. Trimming cost V 6 bases and J 0 bases, with 5 bases left between them. Germline V CDR1 and CDR2: MGHDK, SYGVNS. This CDR3 spans 13 amino acids. CDR3 sequence: CASSETNTGELFF. The CDR3 DNA follows: TGTGCCAGCAGCGAAACGAACACCGGGGAGCTGTTTTTT.

The chain combines TRBV27 with TRBJ1-5; D might be TRBD1 (5 bases). CDR1 and CDR2 (germline): MNHEY, SMNVEV (reference sequence). V lost 0 bases, J lost 1 base, and 7 bases lay in between. The CDR3 extends over 15 amino acids. The CDR3, as DNA: TGTGCCAGCAGTTTATCCCGGGACAGCAATCAGCCCCAGCATTTT. Protein: CASSLSRDSNQPQHF.

In this sample, this clone turned up once. The V call is TRBV6-5, the J call TRBJ2-7, with D perhaps matching TRBD1 (6 bases). V dropped 5 bases and J dropped 1 base, with 12 bases sitting between them. CDR1 and CDR2 (germline): MNHEY, SVGAGI. The CDR3 consists of 14 residues. As DNA, the CDR3 is TGTGCCAGCAGTCAATCGACAGGTTCCTACGAGCAGTACTTC. Its translation: CASSQSTGSYEQYF.

This clone was counted a few times. The chain employs TRBV1 and TRBJ2-7; the DNA was not used to check the table's D call, TRBD2. TRBV1 is an annotated pseudogene. The CDR3 is 20 amino acids. This chain's CDR3 is CTSSQESAVRAGVAPHEQYF. CDR3 nucleotides: TGCACCAGCAGCCAAGAATCGGCTGTGCGGGCGGGAGTTGCCCCACACGAGCAGTACTTC.

This clone was seen just once. The chain uses TRBV6-5 and TRBJ2-7; TRBD1 aligns across 8 bases. Germline assignment: CDR1 MNHEY and CDR2 SVGAGI. After removal of 6 bases from V and 0 bases from J, the junction contained 7 bases not matched to a gene. This CDR3 contains 15 residues. The CDR3 DNA sequence: TGTGCCAGCAGCCCCTTGGGACAGGCCTCCTACGAGCAGTACTTC. The encoded protein is CASSPLGQASYEQYF.

The chain recombines TRBV19 with TRBJ2-1; no clear D gene. The CDR3 contains 12 residues. CDR1 is LNHDA and CDR2 is SQIVND in the germline V gene (reference sequence). The V gene lost 6 bases and the J gene lost 16 bases, with 19 bases spanning the gap. CDR3 DNA sequence: TGTGCCAGTAGCAGCCCGTACACCGGCGTTTTCTTC. It translates to CASSSPYTGVFF.

The chain recombines TRBV7-8 with TRBJ1-4; possibly TRBD1 for D (5 bases). This CDR3 has 15 residues. Looked up from germline, CDR1 is SGHVS and CDR2 is FQNEAQ. V was clipped by 7 bases and J by 5 bases, with 17 bases between them. CDR3 amino acids: CASTSAERGNEKLFF. CDR3 bases: TGTGCCAGCACCTCAGCGGAGCGGGGGAATGAAAAACTGTTTTTT.

The V call is TRBV5-4, the J call TRBJ1-1; D not certain. The CDR3 runs 14 residues. V lost 0 bases to trimming and J lost 6 bases, with 12 bases between them. Germline lookup yields CDR1 SGHNT and CDR2 YYREEE (reference sequence). DNA of the CDR3: TGTGCCAGCAGCTTGGCGGGAGGGAGACCTGAAGCTTTCTTT. Its protein product is CASSLAGGRPEAFF.

The chain links TRBV9 to TRBJ2-6; D is uncertain. This CDR3 has 17 residues. V gave up 1 base and J gave up 0 bases, with 11 bases separating them. Germline V CDR1 and CDR2: SGDLS, YYNGEE. In DNA, the CDR3 is TGTGCCAGCAGCGTAAGGGCAGGAGTCTCTGGGGCCAACGTCCTGACTTTC. This gives the protein CASSVRAGVSGANVLTF.

The chain carries TRBV9 and TRBJ2-1, with D unresolved. V dropped 0 bases and J dropped 1 base, with 8 bases sitting between them. CDR3 length: 15 amino acids. Germline loops: CDR1 SGDLS, CDR2 YYNGEE. Here the CDR3 DNA reads TGTGCCAGCAGCGTAGAGGCACCTTCCTACAATGAGCAGTTCTTC. This codes for CASSVEAPSYNEQFF.

The rearrangement joins TRBV10-3 to TRBJ1-6; no clear D gene. CDR3 size: 14 residues. V was pared by 7 bases and J by 5 bases, with 12 bases between. Germline values: CDR1 ENHRY, CDR2 SYGVKD. CDR3 DNA sequence: TGTGCCATCAACTCTGGGCCCGATAATTCACCCCTCCACTTT. It encodes CAINSGPDNSPLHF.

The V gene is TRBV7-2, the J gene TRBJ2-7; D unclear. This CDR3 is built from 12 residues. Per germline, CDR1 SGHTA and CDR2 FQGNSA. Trimming left V 1 base short and J 6 bases short, with 7 bases between. The DNA of the CDR3 is TGTGCCAGCAGCTTAGGGCCGGGCGAGCAGTACTTC. Its translation is CASSLGPGEQYF.

The CDR3 nucleotides read TGTGCCAGTAGTACAATACTAGCGGGAGAGGGGAAGTTCTTC. This sequence encodes CASSTILAGEGKFF. The chain links TRBV19 to TRBJ2-1; 11 bases are shared with TRBD2. Looked up from germline, CDR1 is LNHDA and CDR2 is SQIVND (reference sequence). With V trimmed by 4 bases and J by 14 bases, 10 bases remained unmatched. The CDR3 length is 14 residues.

This sequence joins TRBV10-1 and TRBJ1-4; perhaps TRBD1 as D (5 bases). The CDR3 contains 16 residues. CDR1 WNHNN and CDR2 SYGVQD come from the germline V gene (reference sequence). V was clipped by 2 bases and J by 3 bases, with 13 bases between them. In DNA form, the CDR3 reads TGCGCCAGCAGTGAGGGGGCCCCCGGTGCTAATGAAAAACTGTTTTTT. Protein: CASSEGAPGANEKLFF.

V is TRBV14 and J is TRBJ2-7; 8 nucleotides line up with TRBD2. The trim removed 0 bases at V and 3 bases at J, leaving 4 bases unmatched. The CDR3 loop spans 15 amino acids. Germline CDR1 reads SGHDN; CDR2 reads FVKESK. The CDR3 protein is CASSQEGTRHYEQYF. DNA of the CDR3: TGTGCCAGCAGCCAAGAAGGGACTAGACACTACGAGCAGTACTTC.

The chain couples TRBV29-1 to TRBJ1-1; D not resolved. Germline V gives CDR1 SQVTM, CDR2 ANQGSEA. This CDR3 is 13 amino acids long. Trimming left V 7 bases short and J 1 base short, with 13 bases between. CDR3 region: CSAMWQKNTEAFF. For the CDR3, the DNA is TGCAGCGCAATGTGGCAGAAGAACACTGAAGCTTTCTTT.

This chain uses TRBV24-1 with TRBJ2-2; possibly TRBD2 for D (5 bases). V lost 8 bases to trimming and J lost 6 bases, with 9 bases between them. The CDR3 is 12 amino acids. Per germline, CDR1 KGHDR and CDR2 SFDVKD. The CDR3 bases are TGTGCCACCACCACGGAGGCCGGGGAGCTGTTTTTT. This gives the protein CATTTEAGELFF.

This chain connects TRBV4-2 to TRBJ1-1; D remains ambiguous. The germline gives CDR1 LGHNA, CDR2 YNFKEQ. V dropped 4 bases and J dropped 5 bases, with 20 bases sitting between them. The CDR3 spans 16 residues. In DNA form, the CDR3 reads TGTGCCAGCAGCCCCGCCTTTGGTCCAGGTGGGACTGAAGCTTTCTTT. Protein: CASSPAFGPGGTEAFF.

The J gene is TRBJ1-5, the V gene TRBV28; tentatively, D is TRBD1 (6 bases). CDR1 is MDHEN, CDR2 SYDVKM, per germline. Trimming took 7 bases from V and 2 from J, leaving 15 bases between them. The CDR3 contains 15 residues. The chain's CDR3 is CASMVRGRGNQPQHF. CDR3 nucleotides: TGTGCCAGCATGGTAAGGGGGAGGGGCAATCAGCCCCAGCATTTT. The full variable domain, its missing parts supplied by reference TRBV28 and TRBJ1-5, is DVKVTQSSRYLVKRTGEKVFLECVQDMDHENMFWYRQDPGLGLRLIYFSYDVKMKEKGDIPEGYSVSREKKERFSLILESASTNQTSMYLCASMVRGRGNQPQHFGDGTRLSIL.

The genes are TRBV12-1 and TRBJ2-4; TRBD2, the table's D call, lacks a check against the DNA. TRBV12-1 is given as a pseudogene. The length of the CDR3 is 15 residues. DNA of the CDR3: TGTGCCAGCAGCCCCCAACTAGCGGGAAGGAACATTCAGTACTTC. Encoded protein: CASSPQLAGRNIQYF.

The chain employs TRBV5-6 and TRBJ1-2; 9 bases align to TRBD1. The CDR3 contains 15 residues. The junction had 8 bases not matched to a gene; V was cut back by 2 bases and J by 6 bases. Germline V gene sequence: CDR1 SGHDT, CDR2 YYEEEE. As DNA, the CDR3 is TGTGCCAGCAGCTTTAACTACAGGGGGCGGGATGGCTACACCTTC. Translation: CASSFNYRGRDGYTF.

DNA for the CDR3: TGTGCCAGCAGCTTACAGGGGGCGTACGAGCAGTACTTC. Protein product: CASSLQGAYEQYF. J is TRBJ2-7 and V is TRBV13; 8 nucleotides match TRBD1. V shed 2 bases, J shed 4 bases, and the junction held 1 base outside the gene matches. CDR1 is PRHDT, CDR2 FYEKMQ, per germline (reference sequence). The CDR3 length is 13 residues.

The chain recombines TRBV28 with TRBJ2-7; no reliable D call. V gave up 5 bases and J gave up 7 bases, with 12 bases separating them. Germline V gene lookup returns CDR1 MDHEN and CDR2 SYDVKM. The CDR3 runs 12 residues. Written as DNA, the CDR3 is TGTGCCAGCAGTCCCCCCCTTGGGGAGCAGTACTTC. It is translated as CASSPPLGEQYF. The whole variable domain, filled in from reference TRBV28 and TRBJ2-7, reads DVKVTQSSRYLVKRTGEKVFLECVQDMDHENMFWYRQDPGLGLRLIYFSYDVKMKEKGDIPEGYSVSREKKERFSLILESASTNQTSMYLCASSPPLGEQYFGPGTRLTVT.